The sequence of this TCR beta chain was determined in a study of OX40 agonist ivuxolimab in advanced cancers. The overall study: A diagnosis of hepatocellular carcinoma, melanoma, renal cell or head and neck cancer was present in dose-escalation patients.

Germline V gene lookup returns CDR1 MNHEY and CDR2 SMNVEV (reference sequence). This CDR3 has 16 amino acids. Trimming removed 1 base from V and 1 base from J; junction bases left unmatched: 3. The method was immunoSEQ multiplex PCR; TCRdb's version includes in-frame clones alone and lacks a portion of them. The sample has nearly 90,000 clones, about 83% seen once. This receptor was identified in an adult with an advanced solid tumor such as melanoma, head and neck, liver or kidney cancer. The specimen was CD4+ or CD8+ T cells sorted from blood, collected in a trial of the OX40 agonist ivuxolimab. This rearrangement joins TRBV27 to TRBJ2-1, with TRBD1 matching over 8 bases. The CDR3 loop is CASSLLGQESYNEQFF. CDR3 nucleotide sequence: TGTGCCAGCAGTTTATTGGGACAGGAGTCCTACAATGAGCAGTTCTTC.